This is a list of T cell receptor beta chains from one sample in a study of blood T cell repertoires in COVID-19. The table came from immunoSEQ multiplex PCR; TCRdb's copy has only in-frame clones and leaves some out. The table records 130,000 to 150,000 clones, approximately 89% of them present only once. Specimen: peripheral blood. The receptors were gathered from a human donor in a cohort sampled during active COVID-19. Each CDR3 is given with its conserved first and last residue. A D gene is named only where the DNA matches it firmly. Clone size, where shown, is once, few, many, or a class for clones that have expanded.

CDR3nt: TGTGCCAGCAGGAAACAGGGAGGGAATCAGCCCCAGCATTTT; CDR3aa: CASRKQGGNQPQHF; j_gene: TRBJ1-5; v_gene: TRBV6-5; d_gene: -; abundance: -
CDR3nt: TGTGCCAGCAGTTTAGCAGTTCCCTCCTACGAGCAGTACTTC; CDR3aa: CASSLAVPSYEQYF; j_gene: TRBJ2-7; v_gene: TRBV6-2/TRBV6-3; d_gene: -; abundance: -
CDR3nt: TGTGCCAGCAGTTATATTACGAACACCGGGGAGCTGTTTTTT; CDR3aa: CASSYITNTGELFF; j_gene: TRBJ2-2; v_gene: TRBV6-2/TRBV6-3; d_gene: -; abundance: -
CDR3nt: TGTGCCAGCAGGACTGGGGGGGATACGCAGTATTTT; CDR3aa: CASRTGGDTQYF; j_gene: TRBJ2-3; v_gene: TRBV6-5; d_gene: -; abundance: -
CDR3nt: TGTGCCAGCAGTGCCAGGACAGGGGGGAAATCTAACTATGGCTACACCTTC; CDR3aa: CASSARTGGKSNYGYTF; j_gene: TRBJ1-2; v_gene: TRBV6-1; d_gene: TRBD1; abundance: -
CDR3nt: TGTGCCAGCAGCAAAGGTTTGAGGACAGAATTT; CDR3aa: CASSKGLRTEF; j_gene: TRBJ2-3; v_gene: TRBV21-1; d_gene: -; abundance: -
CDR3nt: TGTGCCAGCAACCGGGGGGGAGAGACCCAGTACTTC; CDR3aa: CASNRGGETQYF; j_gene: TRBJ2-5; v_gene: TRBV14; d_gene: TRBD2; abundance: -
CDR3nt: TGCGCCAGCAGCTTGGTCGTGGGGCTGGAGGGCTACACCTTC; CDR3aa: CASSLVVGLEGYTF; j_gene: TRBJ1-2; v_gene: TRBV5-1; d_gene: -; abundance: -
CDR3nt: TGTGCCAGCAGCCAAGCTTCCTGGGCTTTGAGGGTACGGGACACTGAAGCTTTCTTT; CDR3aa: CASSQASWALRVRDTEAFF; j_gene: TRBJ1-1; v_gene: TRBV14; d_gene: -; abundance: -
CDR3nt: TGCGCCAGCAGCTTGGACAGGGGGCAAGACACTGAAGCTTTCTTT; CDR3aa: CASSLDRGQDTEAFF; j_gene: TRBJ1-1; v_gene: TRBV5-1; d_gene: TRBD1; abundance: -
CDR3nt: TGTGCCAGCAGCCCCTCCGGCAGACTGAACAATGAGCAGTTCTTC; CDR3aa: CASSPSGRLNNEQFF; j_gene: TRBJ2-1; v_gene: TRBV7-3; d_gene: -; abundance: -
CDR3nt: TGTGCCAGCAGCCAAGATCAAGGTCGGGGGGCCTACGAGCAGTACTTC; CDR3aa: CASSQDQGRGAYEQYF; j_gene: TRBJ2-7; v_gene: TRBV3-1/TRBV3-2; d_gene: TRBD2; abundance: -
CDR3nt: TGTGCCAGCAGTTACAGGCAGGGGGCTCAGTACGAGCAGTACTTC; CDR3aa: CASSYRQGAQYEQYF; j_gene: TRBJ2-7; v_gene: TRBV6-6; d_gene: TRBD1; abundance: -
CDR3nt: TGTGCCAGCAGCCCCGATGGGGGCGGCTACACCTTC; CDR3aa: CASSPDGGGYTF; j_gene: TRBJ1-2; v_gene: TRBV12-3/TRBV12-4; d_gene: -; abundance: -
CDR3nt: TGTGCCAGCAGCTTGGACAGACAGCTCTACGAGCAGTACTTC; CDR3aa: CASSLDRQLYEQYF; j_gene: TRBJ2-7; v_gene: TRBV27; d_gene: -; abundance: -
CDR3nt: TGTGCCAGCAGCCGGCAGGGTACCTACGAGCAGTACTTC; CDR3aa: CASSRQGTYEQYF; j_gene: TRBJ2-7; v_gene: TRBV3-1/TRBV3-2; d_gene: -; abundance: -
CDR3nt: TGTGCCAGCAGTGAACTACTCGGGACAGGGAATTCACCCCTCCACTTT; CDR3aa: CASSELLGTGNSPLHF; j_gene: TRBJ1-6; v_gene: TRBV6-1; d_gene: TRBD1; abundance: -
CDR3nt: TGCGCCAGCAGCCTGCATGGACAGGGGAACACTGAAGCTTTCTTT; CDR3aa: CASSLHGQGNTEAFF; j_gene: TRBJ1-1; v_gene: TRBV4-1; d_gene: TRBD1; abundance: -
CDR3nt: TGTGCCAGCAGCTTACCTCCATCGAGTCTTCAGTTCTTC; CDR3aa: CASSLPPSSLQFF; j_gene: TRBJ2-1; v_gene: TRBV7-3; d_gene: -; abundance: -
CDR3nt: TGTGCCAGCAGCCCCAGCGGGGGGTCGCACAATGAGCAGTTCTTC; CDR3aa: CASSPSGGSHNEQFF; j_gene: TRBJ2-1; v_gene: TRBV6-2/TRBV6-3; d_gene: TRBD2; abundance: -
CDR3nt: TGTGCCAGCAGCATGGGACAAACACTGAACACTGAAGCTTTCTTT; CDR3aa: CASSMGQTLNTEAFF; j_gene: TRBJ1-1; v_gene: TRBV7-9; d_gene: -; abundance: once
CDR3nt: TGTGCCAGTAGTATTCAATCCTACAATGAGCAGTTCTTC; CDR3aa: CASSIQSYNEQFF; j_gene: TRBJ2-1; v_gene: TRBV19; d_gene: -; abundance: -